These T cell receptor beta chains were read from a single sample in a study of T cell responses to AZD1222 COVID-19 vaccine. Measured with immunoSEQ multiplex PCR; TCRdb has only the in-frame clones, and not every one. Among 100,000 to 150,000 clones, more than 70% were seen once, and the ten largest hold 4.5% to 6%. The starting material was peripheral blood, obtained on day 0 of AZD1222 vaccination. These receptors were collected from an adult in good health. The CDR3 runs from the conserved cysteine through the conserved F or W. The D gene is left open where the match is weak. Size is omitted from some rows. Given values are once, few, many or a class for expanded clones.

d_call | clone_size | j_call | v_call | cdr3_nt | cdr3_aa
. | once | TRBJ2-1 | TRBV18 | TGTGCCAGCTCACCGTTTGAAGGCGATGAGCAGTTCTTC | CASSPFEGDEQFF
. | . | TRBJ1-5 | TRBV3-1/TRBV3-2 | TGTGCCAGCAGCCAAGCGGGGGGCGCGGGTCAGCCCCAGCATTTT | CASSQAGGAGQPQHF
. | . | TRBJ1-4 | TRBV5-1 | TGCGCCAGCAGCTTGGGTGCCCCTAATGAAAAACTGTTTTTT | CASSLGAPNEKLFF
. | . | TRBJ1-2 | TRBV6-2/TRBV6-3 | TGTGCCAGCAGCGCCCCAGTGCTTGGCTACACCTTC | CASSAPVLGYTF
. | . | TRBJ2-1 | TRBV10-3 | TGTGCCATCAGGGCTGTGGGAATCGATGAGCAGTTCTTC | CAIRAVGIDEQFF
TRBD1 | once | TRBJ1-1 | TRBV3-1/TRBV3-2 | TGTGCCAGCAGCCAAGTTCCTTGGACAGGGAGTTATGTCACTGAAGCTTTCTTT | CASSQVPWTGSYVTEAFF
TRBD1 | . | TRBJ1-2 | TRBV7-9 | TGTGCCAGCAGCTTAGAGACAGGGAATTTTGGTGGCTACACCTTC | CASSLETGNFGGYTF
. | . | TRBJ1-1 | TRBV7-8 | TGTGCCAGCAACGTCGACCGGTACACTGAAGCTTTCTTT | CASNVDRYTEAFF
. | . | TRBJ2-2 | TRBV7-2 | TGTGCCAGCAGCTTTTGGACCGGGGAGCTGTTTTTT | CASSFWTGELFF
. | . | TRBJ2-1 | TRBV10-3 | TGTGCCACCTCCCCGGGTGATGCGAATGAGCAGTTCTTC | CATSPGDANEQFF
. | . | TRBJ1-5 | TRBV2 | TGTGCCAGCAGTGAAGGGGGGGCGGGCCAGCCCCAGCATTTT | CASSEGGAGQPQHF
. | . | TRBJ2-7 | TRBV28 | TGTGCCATCCTGGGGGGATCCCTCTACGAGCAGTACTTC | CAILGGSLYEQYF
. | . | TRBJ1-2 | TRBV29-1 | TGCAGCGTTGAAGATGGGGCCGAATACTATGGCTACACCTTC | CSVEDGAEYYGYTF
. | . | TRBJ2-4 | TRBV7-9 | TGTGCCAGCAGCTTAGAAGGGTCAGGGGTCCTAGCCAAAAACATTCAGTACTTC | CASSLEGSGVLAKNIQYF
. | few | TRBJ2-2 | TRBV10-3 | TGTGCCATCAGTGAGTCACTACAGGGAGTAGGCACCGGGGAGCTGTTTTTT | CAISESLQGVGTGELFF
. | . | TRBJ1-5 | TRBV6-5 | TGTGCCAGCAGTTACTCTTGGCAGGGGCATCAGCCCCAGCATTTT | CASSYSWQGHQPQHF
. | . | TRBJ2-7 | TRBV5-4 | TGTGCCAGCAGCCCCTTAGAGAGGGAGGTCAACGAGCAGTACTTC | CASSPLEREVNEQYF
. | . | TRBJ2-1 | TRBV7-7 | TGTGCTAGCAGCCGGACAGCCGAGGATGAGCAGTTCTTC | CASSRTAEDEQFF
. | . | TRBJ1-2 | TRBV3-1/TRBV3-2 | TGTGCCAGCAGCCAAGATAGTTACTATGGCTACACCTTC | CASSQDSYYGYTF
. | . | TRBJ1-1 | TRBV6-5 | TGTGCCAGCGCCAACCGAGCTGAAGCTTTCTTT | CASANRAEAFF
. | . | TRBJ1-1 | TRBV5-4 | TGTGCCAGCAGCTTGGCAGGCCGAGCGTTGGCTTTCTTT | CASSLAGRALAFF
. | . | TRBJ2-1 | TRBV6-6 | TGTGCCACAAGACAGAGAGAATGGAATGAGCAGTTCTTC | CATRQREWNEQFF
TRBD2 | . | TRBJ2-1 | TRBV4-3 | TGCGCCAGCAGCCAATCCGGGACTAGCGAAGAGCAGTTCTTC | CASSQSGTSEEQFF
. | . | TRBJ1-1 | TRBV10-3 | TGTGCCATCAGTAAAACCCAGGGTGGGGTGGGGAACACTGAAGCTTTCTTT | CAISKTQGGVGNTEAFF
. | . | TRBJ2-5 | TRBV3-1/TRBV3-2 | TGTGCCAGCAGCCCTTCACCCAACAGGGATGAGACCCAGTACTTC | CASSPSPNRDETQYF
. | . | TRBJ1-2 | TRBV18 | TGTGCCAGCTCCCGCGGGACACAGGATGGCTACACCTTC | CASSRGTQDGYTF
. | . | TRBJ1-2 | TRBV4-3 | TGCGCCAGCAGCCAAGCCCAGGATTCTAGTGGCTACACCTTC | CASSQAQDSSGYTF
TRBD1 | . | TRBJ2-1 | TRBV19 | TGTGCCAGTAGGCGGACAGGGATCGCCTACAATGAGCAGTTCTTC | CASRRTGIAYNEQFF
. | . | TRBJ2-7 | TRBV10-3 | TGTGCCATCAGTGAGTCTTTGGACAGAACCTACGAGCAGTACTTC | CAISESLDRTYEQYF
TRBD1 | . | TRBJ1-2 | TRBV3-1/TRBV3-2 | TGTGCCAGCAGCCAAGAAGGGACAGGGGTAGAGGGCTACACCTTC | CASSQEGTGVEGYTF
. | . | TRBJ2-1 | TRBV5-1 | TGCGCCAGCAGCTTGGCGGGCAATGAGCAGTTCTTC | CASSLAGNEQFF
. | . | TRBJ1-1 | TRBV5-4 | TGTGCCAGCAGCTTGGCTGCAGGGGCCATGAACACTGAAGCTTTCTTT | CASSLAAGAMNTEAFF
. | medium-sized | TRBJ1-2 | TRBV19 | TGTGCCAGTAGTATTTACGGGGAGGGCTATGGCTACACCTTC | CASSIYGEGYGYTF
. | . | TRBJ2-3 | TRBV3-1/TRBV3-2 | TGTGCCAGCAGCCAAAACGTGGCAGAAGATACGCAGTATTTT | CASSQNVAEDTQYF
. | . | TRBJ1-5 | TRBV4-2 | TGTGCCAGCAGCCAAGACGTCGGGCAGGGCCGCCAGCCCCAGCATTTT | CASSQDVGQGRQPQHF
TRBD2 | . | TRBJ2-3 | TRBV4-3 | TGCGCCAGCAGCCAAGATAGAGCGGGGGGGCAGTATTTT | CASSQDRAGGQYF
TRBD1 | . | TRBJ1-2 | TRBV9 | TGTGCCAGCAGCGGAACAGGGGGACACTATGGCTACACCTTC | CASSGTGGHYGYTF
. | . | TRBJ2-7 | TRBV18 | TGTGCCAGCTCACCACCGTTCGGTGCTACCTACGAGCAGTACTTC | CASSPPFGATYEQYF
. | . | TRBJ1-1 | TRBV29-1 | TGCAGCGTTGATAGGGGGACTGAAGCTTTCTTT | CSVDRGTEAFF
. | few | TRBJ1-1 | TRBV5-4 | TGTGCCAGCAGCTTAGGTGGGGAGGGTATTGGAGCTTTCTTT | CASSLGGEGIGAFF
TRBD1 | . | TRBJ2-3 | TRBV5-1 | TGCGCCAGCAGCAACGGACAGGCAACGACAGATACGCAGTATTTT | CASSNGQATTDTQYF
. | . | TRBJ1-2 | TRBV27 | TGTGCCAGCTCCAGACAGGCTAGAAACTATGGCTACACCTTC | CASSRQARNYGYTF
. | . | TRBJ2-2 | TRBV19 | TGTGCCAGTAGTGGGGGACGACTAGACACCGGGGAGCTGTTTTTT | CASSGGRLDTGELFF
TRBD1 | . | TRBJ1-2 | TRBV6-5 | TGTGCCAGCAGTAGGGGACAGGGTACTGGCTACACCTTC | CASSRGQGTGYTF
. | once | TRBJ2-7 | TRBV6-6 | TGTGCCAGCTCTTCAGGGGTTGGGGAGCAGTACTTC | CASSSGVGEQYF
. | . | TRBJ1-3 | TRBV9 | TGTGCCAGCAGCGTAAGCCTGGACCAGGGCTCTGGAAACACCATATATTTT | CASSVSLDQGSGNTIYF
. | . | TRBJ1-1 | TRBV10-2 | TGCGCCAGCAGTCTCTGGGAGTTACACCCGAACACTGAAGCTTTCTTT | CASSLWELHPNTEAFF
TRBD1 | . | TRBJ1-5 | TRBV11-2 | TGTGCCAGCAGCTTAGAACAGGGGCCCAATCAGCCCCAGCATTTT | CASSLEQGPNQPQHF
TRBD2 | . | TRBJ2-1 | TRBV27 | TGTGCCAGCAGTTTATCGAAGGGACTAGATCTCGGTGAGCAGTTCTTC | CASSLSKGLDLGEQFF
TRBD2 | . | TRBJ2-1 | TRBV29-1 | TGCAGCGTTTACAGGGGACTAGCGGGGGGGCCTTGGGTAGGGAATGAGCAGTTCTTC | CSVYRGLAGGPWVGNEQFF
. | few | TRBJ1-3 | TRBV28 | TGTGCTTGTGGAAACACCATATATTTT | CACGNTIYF
. | . | TRBJ1-4 | TRBV3-1/TRBV3-2 | TGTGCCAGCAGCCAAGTTGCTTTCCTATCCGACAATGAAAAACTGTTTTTT | CASSQVAFLSDNEKLFF
. | . | TRBJ1-1 | TRBV19 | TGTGCCAGTAGTACGCACACTGAAGCTTTCTTT | CASSTHTEAFF
. | . | TRBJ1-2 | TRBV18 | TGTGCCAGCTCACCCAACCGGGACACCGCTCGTTTC | CASSPNRDTARF
TRBD2 | . | TRBJ2-3 | TRBV19 | TGTGCCAGTAGTATAGTATCGGCGGGGGGACTCCCTAGCACAGATACGCAGTATTTT | CASSIVSAGGLPSTDTQYF
. | . | TRBJ1-2 | TRBV7-9 | TGTGCCAGCAGCGTGTCACAGGGTAACTATGGCTACACCTTC | CASSVSQGNYGYTF
. | . | TRBJ1-5 | TRBV20-1 | TGCAGTGCTAGTAGTCGGCAGGGCCTAAATCAGCCCCAGCATTTT | CSASSRQGLNQPQHF
. | . | TRBJ1-1 | TRBV27 | TGTGCCAGCAGTCCGTTCTTCAGGGACAACACTGAAGCTTTCTTT | CASSPFFRDNTEAFF
. | . | TRBJ1-2 | TRBV19 | TGTGCCAGTAGTATAACTGGGAAGGACTATGGCTACACCTTC | CASSITGKDYGYTF
. | . | TRBJ1-5 | TRBV6-2/TRBV6-3 | TGTGCCAGCAGTTACTCGATTCCCCGGGTCGGCAATCAGCCCCAGCATTTT | CASSYSIPRVGNQPQHF